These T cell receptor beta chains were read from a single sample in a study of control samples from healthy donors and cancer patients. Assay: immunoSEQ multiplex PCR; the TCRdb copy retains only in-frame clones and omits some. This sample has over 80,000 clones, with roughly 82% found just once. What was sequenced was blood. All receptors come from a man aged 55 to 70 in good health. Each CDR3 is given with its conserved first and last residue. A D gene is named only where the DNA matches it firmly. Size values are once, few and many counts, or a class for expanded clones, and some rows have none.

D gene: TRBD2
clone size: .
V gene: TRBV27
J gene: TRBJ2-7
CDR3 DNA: TGTGCCAGCAGCCGATCGGGACTAGCGGGGCTCGAGCAGTACTTC
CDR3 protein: CASSRSGLAGLEQYF

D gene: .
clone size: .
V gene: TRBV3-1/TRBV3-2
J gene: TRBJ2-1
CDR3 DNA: TGTGCCAGCAGCCCCGCGGGGGCCGTTCTGAGCTCCTACAATGAGCAGTTCTTC
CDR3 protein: CASSPAGAVLSSYNEQFF

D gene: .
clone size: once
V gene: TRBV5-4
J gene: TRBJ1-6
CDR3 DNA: TGTGCCAGCAGCTCCCCCACTGACGCACGATCACCCCTCCACTTT
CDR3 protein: CASSSPTDARSPLHF

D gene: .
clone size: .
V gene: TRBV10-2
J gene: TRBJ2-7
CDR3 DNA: TGCGCCAGCCACAGTGGCTCCTACGAGCAGTACTTC
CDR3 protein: CASHSGSYEQYF

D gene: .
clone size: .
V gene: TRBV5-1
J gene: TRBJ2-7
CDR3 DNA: TGCGCCAGCAGCGGCCCCTTGAATTCCTACGAGCAGTACTTC
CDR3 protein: CASSGPLNSYEQYF

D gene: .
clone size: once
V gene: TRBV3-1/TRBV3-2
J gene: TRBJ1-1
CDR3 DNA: TGTGCCAGCAGCCAAGATTCCAGGGACGGAACTGAAGCTTTCTTT
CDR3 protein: CASSQDSRDGTEAFF

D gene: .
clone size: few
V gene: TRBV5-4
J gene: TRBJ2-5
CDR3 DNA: TGTGCCAGCAGCTTGCAGGGAGCTGAGACCCAGCACTTC
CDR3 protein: CASSLQGAETQHF

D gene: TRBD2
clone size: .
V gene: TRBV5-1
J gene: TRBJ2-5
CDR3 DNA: TGCGCCAGCAGCTGGGGGCGGGGGGGCGGTATAGAGACCCAGTACTTC
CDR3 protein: CASSWGRGGGIETQYF

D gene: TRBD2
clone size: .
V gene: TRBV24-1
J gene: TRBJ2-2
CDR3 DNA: TGTGCCACCAGTGAAGCCGGGACTAGGTTCTCCGGGGAGCTGTTTTTT
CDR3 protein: CATSEAGTRFSGELFF

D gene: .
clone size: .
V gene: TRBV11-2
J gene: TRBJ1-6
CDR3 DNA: TGTGCCAGCAGCTTAACCCTTCCGGGACCCCCGAGGAATTCACCCCTCCACTTT
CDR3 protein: CASSLTLPGPPRNSPLHF

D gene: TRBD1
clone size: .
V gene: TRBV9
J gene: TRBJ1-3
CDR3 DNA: TGTGCCAGCAGCGTAGACTCGGGACAGGTATCTGGAAACACCATATATTTT
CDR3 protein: CASSVDSGQVSGNTIYF

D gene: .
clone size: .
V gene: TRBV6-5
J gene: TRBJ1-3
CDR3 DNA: TGTGCCAGCAGTTACTCGGGGAAGGGAGCGGACACCATATATTTT
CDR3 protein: CASSYSGKGADTIYF

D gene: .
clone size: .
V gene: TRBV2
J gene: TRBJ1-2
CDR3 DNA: TGTGCCAGCAGTGGGGACAACTATGGCTACACCTTC
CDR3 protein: CASSGDNYGYTF

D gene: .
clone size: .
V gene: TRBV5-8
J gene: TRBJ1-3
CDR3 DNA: TGTGCCAGCAGCTTCGACGGGACCTCTGGAAACACCATATATTTT
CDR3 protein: CASSFDGTSGNTIYF

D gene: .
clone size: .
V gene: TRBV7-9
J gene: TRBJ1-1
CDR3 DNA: TGTGCCAGCAGCCTCCGGGGGATGAACACTGAAGCTTTCTTT
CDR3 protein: CASSLRGMNTEAFF

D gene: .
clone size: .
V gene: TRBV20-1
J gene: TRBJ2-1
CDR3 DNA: TGCAGTGCTCGGGACGTGAATGAGCAGTTCTTC
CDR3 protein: CSARDVNEQFF

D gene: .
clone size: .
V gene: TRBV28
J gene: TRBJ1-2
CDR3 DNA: TGTGCCAGCAGGGAAAGTAGATGGGGCTATGGCTACACCTTC
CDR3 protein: CASRESRWGYGYTF

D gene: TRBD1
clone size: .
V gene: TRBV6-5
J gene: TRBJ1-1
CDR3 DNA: TGTGCCAGCAGAATGGACAGGGGGCTCACTGAAGCTTTCTTT
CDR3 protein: CASRMDRGLTEAFF

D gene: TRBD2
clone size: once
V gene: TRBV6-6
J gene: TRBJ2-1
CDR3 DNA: TGTGCCAGCAGCCCATTAAGCGGGAGGCTCAATGAGCAGTTCTTC
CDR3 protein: CASSPLSGRLNEQFF

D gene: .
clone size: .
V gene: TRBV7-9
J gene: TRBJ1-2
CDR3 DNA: TGTGCCAGCAGCTCCCGCGGAGGGGATGGCTACACCTTC
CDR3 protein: CASSSRGGDGYTF

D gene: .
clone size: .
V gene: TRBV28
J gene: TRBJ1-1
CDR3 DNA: TGTGCCAGCAGTCTGCGGGTCGGGATGGTGAACACTGAAGCTTTCTTT
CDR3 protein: CASSLRVGMVNTEAFF

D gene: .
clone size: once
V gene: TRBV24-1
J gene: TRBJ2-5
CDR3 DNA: TGTGCCACCAGTGAGGTCTCGGGCAGCGAAAGGACCCAGTACTTC
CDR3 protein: CATSEVSGSERTQYF

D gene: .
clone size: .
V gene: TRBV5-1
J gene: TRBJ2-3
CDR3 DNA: TGCGCCAGCAGATCGGGACTTCGGACAGATACGCAGTATTTT
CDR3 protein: CASRSGLRTDTQYF

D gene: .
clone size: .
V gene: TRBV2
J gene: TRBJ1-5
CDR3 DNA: TGTGCCAGCAGTGAATATGAGGGGGGAGGGCCCCAGCATTTT
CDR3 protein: CASSEYEGGGPQHF

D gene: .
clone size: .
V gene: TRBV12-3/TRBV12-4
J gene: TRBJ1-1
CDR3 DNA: TGTGCCAGCAGGGGCCGGGAGCACACTGAAGCTTTCTTT
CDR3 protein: CASRGREHTEAFF

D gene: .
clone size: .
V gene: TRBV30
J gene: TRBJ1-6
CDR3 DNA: TGTGCCTGGAGTGTAGGACAGAATAATTCACCCCTCCACTTT
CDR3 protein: CAWSVGQNNSPLHF

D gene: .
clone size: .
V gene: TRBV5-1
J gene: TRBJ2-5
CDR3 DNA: TGCGCCAGCCTTGGGGCGGGGCAAGAGACCCAGTACTTC
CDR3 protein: CASLGAGQETQYF

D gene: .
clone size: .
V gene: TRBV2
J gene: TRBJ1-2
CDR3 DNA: TGTGCCAGCAGTGCTACGAACACAGGCCGTGGCTACACCTTC
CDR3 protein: CASSATNTGRGYTF

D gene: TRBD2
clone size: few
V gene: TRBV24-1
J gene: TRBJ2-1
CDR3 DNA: TGTGCCACCAGTGATCGACTAGCGGGAACCTACAATGAGCAGTTCTTC
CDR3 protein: CATSDRLAGTYNEQFF

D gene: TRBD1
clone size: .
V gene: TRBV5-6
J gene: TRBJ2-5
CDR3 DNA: TGTGCCAGCAGCTTGGGGCAGGGGGCGCGGGAGACCCAGTACTTC
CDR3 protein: CASSLGQGARETQYF

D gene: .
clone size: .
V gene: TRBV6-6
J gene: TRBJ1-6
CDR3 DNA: TGTGCCAGCAGTTACGAAAGGTCTAGTTCACCCCTCCACTTT
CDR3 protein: CASSYERSSSPLHF

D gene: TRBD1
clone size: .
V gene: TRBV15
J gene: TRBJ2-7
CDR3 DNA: TGTGCCACCAGCAGAGGGGGACAGGGAAGCTCCTACGAGCAGTACTTC
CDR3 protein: CATSRGGQGSSYEQYF

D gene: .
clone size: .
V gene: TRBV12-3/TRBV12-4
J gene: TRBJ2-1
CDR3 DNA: TGTGCCAGCAGTTTAACTGAGCGATCCGAGCAGTTCTTC
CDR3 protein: CASSLTERSEQFF